This TCR beta chain originates from a study of neurological immune-mediated disorders. Overall study findings and caveats: The study found no CDR3 amino acid sequences shared by expanded clones across subjects, suggesting private repertoires in all groups.

Germline CDR1 DFQATT, CDR2 SNEGSKA (reference sequence). V dropped 5 bases and J dropped 8; count of bases not matched to a gene: 13. The CDR3 contains 14 residues. The unsorted libraries had their origin in 2 million PBMCs stored at -80 C. Each TCR transcript was tagged with a 10-nucleotide random UMI during 5'RACE. TCRdb analysed the 5' RACE reads with MiXCR anew, one entry per CDR3 protein. The table shows fewer than 75,000 distinct CDR3 sequences, with roughly 4.8% occurring only once. There are many counts of this clonotype. Its antigen is as yet unknown. Sequenced material: PBMCs. The TCR sequence derives from a man aged 30-40 years with multiple sclerosis. This chain uses TRBV20-1 with TRBJ1-2, with 8 bases matching TRBD1. CDR3 residues: CSARTGQDSRGYTF. CDR3 bases: TGCAGTGCTCGAACGGGACAGGATTCGAGGGGCTACACCTTC.